A single sample gave rise to the 25 T cell receptor beta chains below, sequenced in a study of T cells in localized non-small cell lung cancer. Sequencing was performed with immunoSEQ multiplex PCR; in TCRdb, only in-frame clones are kept and a portion is missing. The table lists tens of thousands of clones, around 82% of them singletons. The sample consisted of peripheral blood, taken before any cancer treatment. These receptors originate from a female donor older than 55 with stage I lung adenocarcinoma.

CDR3 residues: CASTQFLGNNYGYTF. CDR3 coding DNA: TGTGCCAGCACCCAGTTCCTCGGGAATAACTATGGCTACACCTTC. This rearrangement joins TRBV6-1 to TRBJ1-2; D gene uncertain. Deletions cut 7 bases from V and 1 base from J, with 16 bases between. Germline lookup yields CDR1 MNHNS and CDR2 SASEGT. This CDR3 has 15 amino acids.

The rearrangement joins TRBV6-5 to TRBJ2-7; D uncertain. Trimming took off 8 bases at V and 0 bases at J, with 17 bases between the two ends. There are 15 residues in the CDR3. Germline CDR1 reads MNHEY; CDR2 reads SVGAGI. CDR3 sequence (DNA): TGTGCCAGCTCGTCCGGCAGCTCCTTCTCCTACGAGCAGTACTTC. This codes for CASSSGSSFSYEQYF.

This chain links TRBV5-8 with TRBJ2-2; no firm D call. V was clipped by 4 bases and J by 1 base, with 11 bases between them. The CDR3 covers 15 residues. Germline CDR1 and CDR2: SGHTS and YDEGEE. The CDR3 loop is CASSKGPMNTGELFF. The CDR3 DNA reads TGTGCCAGCAGCAAGGGTCCAATGAACACCGGGGAGCTGTTTTTT. Looking up the rest from reference TRBV5-8 and TRBJ2-2 gives the full variable domain: EAGVTQSPTHLIKTRGQQATLRCSPISGHTSVYWYQQALGLGLQFLLWYDEGEERNRGNFPPRFSGRQFPNYSSELNVNALELEDSALYLCASSKGPMNTGELFFGEGSRLTVL.

The chain combines TRBV19 with TRBJ1-5; a weak D match, TRBD1 (5 bases). V was cut by 3 bases and J by 4 bases, with 16 bases left in between. CDR1 is LNHDA and CDR2 is SQIVND in the germline V gene (reference sequence). The CDR3 has 16 amino acids. CDR3 sequence reads: CASSIWAGQGNQPQHF. The DNA for the CDR3 is TGTGCCAGTAGTATTTGGGCGGGTCAGGGTAATCAGCCCCAGCATTTT.

This chain uses TRBV5-1 with TRBJ1-1; weak D call: TRBD1 (5 bases). This CDR3 contains 16 residues. In germline, CDR1 is SGHRS, CDR2 YFSETQ. V lost 0 bases and J lost 3, with 15 bases in between. CDR3 coding DNA: TGCGCCAGCAGCTTGGACCGATCGGGAGGGGACACTGAAGCTTTCTTT. Translating gives CASSLDRSGGDTEAFF.

V gene TRBV11-2 combines with J gene TRBJ2-7; no definite D call. Germline CDR1 is SGHAT and CDR2 is FQNNGV. The CDR3 consists of 14 residues. Trimming pared 4 bases from V and 3 bases from J, leaving 13 bases between. CDR3 protein: CASSSSRKFYEQYF. As DNA, the CDR3 is TGTGCCAGCAGCTCCTCCCGTAAGTTCTACGAGCAGTACTTC.

V usage is TRBV27 and J usage is TRBJ1-5, with 7 bases identical to TRBD1. The CDR3 runs to 14 residues. V was clipped by 6 bases and J by 7 bases; unmatched bases: 9. The V gene's germline CDR1 is MNHEY and CDR2 SMNVEV (reference sequence). The CDR3 bases are TGTGCCAGCAGCCAGAGACAGGGTCAGCAGCCCCAGCATTTT. This gives the protein CASSQRQGQQPQHF.

The chain employs TRBV7-8 and TRBJ1-5; possibly TRBD1 for D (5 bases). The V gene's germline CDR1 is SGHVS and CDR2 FQNEAQ. The CDR3 sequence is 16 residues long. V was trimmed by 1 base and J by 1 base, leaving 11 bases between them. The CDR3 bases are TGTGCCAGCAGCTTAGGACCCGGGGCAAGCAATCAGCCCCAGCATTTT. Protein sequence: CASSLGPGASNQPQHF.

This chain uses TRBV7-9 with TRBJ2-1; 15 bases are shared with TRBD2. The CDR3 is made up of 15 amino acids. Germline V gene lookup returns CDR1 SEHNR and CDR2 FQNEAQ (reference sequence). Trimming took 3 bases from V and 8 from J; bases not matched to a gene: 2. CDR3 residues: CASSLGLAGGDEQFF. DNA of the CDR3: TGTGCCAGCAGCTTGGGACTAGCGGGGGGAGATGAGCAGTTCTTC.

The rearrangement joins TRBV7-2 to TRBJ1-1; 8 bases map to TRBD1. J gave up 0 bases and V 6 bases, and 3 bases lay outside the gene matches. The CDR3 extends over 14 amino acids. Germline CDR1 SGHTA, CDR2 FQGNSA. CDR3 nucleotide sequence: TGTGCCAGCAGTGAACAGGGGGTGAACACTGAAGCTTTCTTT. Translating gives CASSEQGVNTEAFF.

V and J are TRBV19 and TRBJ2-3; 9 nucleotides align to TRBD2. V shed 5 bases and J 3 bases; nucleotides not matched to a gene: 9. CDR1 and CDR2 from the germline V gene are LNHDA and SQIVND (reference sequence). The CDR3 length is 16 residues. The CDR3 loop is CASSAPLAGRTDTQYF. In DNA form, the CDR3 reads TGTGCCAGTAGTGCCCCTCTAGCGGGGAGGACAGATACGCAGTATTTT.

This clone was counted a few times. One end of the junction does not line up with germline, which may come from a read error. The chain uses TRBV9 and TRBJ1-2; possibly TRBD1 for D (5 bases). CDR1 and CDR2 (germline): SGDLS, YYNGEE. The CDR3 is made up of 10 amino acids. CDR3 loop: CASSPHRLNF. DNA for the CDR3: TGTGCCAGCAGCCCGCACAGGCTGAACTTC.

This rearrangement joins TRBV6-6 to TRBJ2-5; TRBD2 is a possible D gene (5 bases). The length of the CDR3 is 15 residues. Germline V gene data show CDR1 as MNHNY and CDR2 as SVGAGI (reference sequence). V was cut by 2 bases and J by 2 bases, with 12 bases left in between. The CDR3 here is CASSYGRRTQETQYF. The CDR3 DNA follows: TGTGCCAGCAGTTACGGTCGGAGGACGCAAGAGACCCAGTACTTC.

This clone occurred once. The gene calls are TRBV9 and TRBJ2-7; TRBD1 aligns across 8 bases. Germline CDR1 reads SGDLS; CDR2 reads YYNGEE. The ends lost 4 bases at V and 7 bases at J; junction bases unmatched: 13. CDR3 length: 15 residues. The CDR3, as DNA: TGTGCCAGCAGCCCCAGGACAGGGAGGCAAGAGGAGCAGTACTTC. Its translation: CASSPRTGRQEEQYF.

The rearrangement uses TRBV30 and TRBJ2-1, with D unclear. CDR1 is GTSNPN and CDR2 is SVGIG in the germline V gene (reference sequence). V was cut by 5 bases and J by 0 bases, with 5 bases left in between. The CDR3 is 12 residues long. This CDR3 reads CAWVPSYNEQFF. CDR3 nucleotide sequence: TGTGCCTGGGTGCCCTCCTACAATGAGCAGTTCTTC.

J is TRBJ2-5 and V is TRBV7-9; 7 nucleotides agree with TRBD1. The germline V gene encodes CDR1 SEHNR and CDR2 FQNEAQ (reference sequence). The ends lost 5 bases at V and 5 bases at J; junction bases unmatched: 5. The CDR3 totals 13 residues. CDR3 residues: CASSLTGEETQYF. The CDR3 coding sequence is TGTGCCAGCAGCCTCACAGGGGAGGAGACCCAGTACTTC.

This clone was found once. A read error may produce the germline difference seen at one junction end. This rearrangement joins TRBV7-7 to TRBJ2-1, with D hard to call. This CDR3 is built from 15 residues. Germline values: CDR1 SSHAT, CDR2 FNYEAQ (reference sequence). CDR3 region: CASSFLGGSYNEQFF. CDR3 bases: TGTGCTAGCAGCTTTTTAGGTGGATCCTACAATGAGCAGTTCTTC.

The V gene is TRBV4-3, the J gene TRBJ2-7; TRBD2 matches 7 bases. This CDR3 region has 15 residues. Germline CDR1 and CDR2: LGHNA and YSLEER. Unmatched junction bases numbered 11, after V lost 4 bases and J lost 5 bases. The CDR3 spells CASSRMAGDWNEQYF. The CDR3 DNA reads as TGCGCCAGCAGCCGGATGGCGGGAGATTGGAACGAGCAGTACTTC.

This clone appeared once. Other DNA sequences in this specimen translate into the identical CDR3. J is TRBJ1-5 and V is TRBV19; unclear D gene. Between the trimmed V and J ends, which lost 1 base and 5 bases, there was a span of 6 bases. There are 13 residues in the CDR3. Germline CDR1 reads LNHDA; CDR2 reads SQIVND (reference sequence). CDR3 in amino acids: CASSIVRDQPQHF. The DNA for the CDR3 is TGTGCCAGTAGTATAGTCCGGGATCAGCCCCAGCATTTT.

This chain links TRBV5-4 with TRBJ2-1; TRBD1 matches 7 bases. Trimming cost V 2 bases and J 4 bases; bases outside gene matches: 3. Germline CDR1 reads SGHNT; CDR2 reads YYREEE (reference sequence). The CDR3 sequence is 14 residues long. CDR3 sequence: CASSLQGLYNEQFF. The CDR3 coding sequence is TGTGCCAGCAGCTTACAGGGGCTATACAATGAGCAGTTCTTC.

The chain is built from TRBV5-1 and TRBJ2-2; weak D call: TRBD2 (7 bases). Per the germline V gene, CDR1 is SGHRS and CDR2 is YFSETQ. V was pared by 1 base and J by 4 bases, with 14 bases between. The length of the CDR3 is 16 residues. CDR3 region: CASSLRGARSTGELFF. The CDR3 nucleotides are TGCGCCAGCAGCTTGCGGGGGGCGCGGAGCACCGGGGAGCTGTTTTTT.

The rearrangement joins TRBV4-2 to TRBJ2-7; D gene ambiguous. The CDR3 consists of 17 residues. Germline V lookup: CDR1 LGHNA, CDR2 YNFKEQ. Trimming left V 5 bases short and J 0 bases short, with 20 bases between. CDR3 nucleotide sequence: TGTGCCAGCAGCGGAACTGAGGCGGATTCGAGCTCCTACGAGCAGTACTTC. Protein product: CASSGTEADSSSYEQYF.

V usage is TRBV29-1 and J usage is TRBJ2-1; TRBD2 matches at 9 bases. This CDR3 is 15 amino acids long. J was trimmed by 0 bases and V by 3 bases; bases with no gene match: 3. Per germline, CDR1 SQVTM and CDR2 ANQGSEA. The CDR3 region is CSVDRGLASYNEQFF. The CDR3 nucleotides read TGCAGCGTTGACCGGGGACTAGCCTCCTACAATGAGCAGTTCTTC.

This clone was seen only once. V and J are TRBV2 and TRBJ2-4; D may correspond to TRBD1 or TRBD2 (5 bases each). The length of the CDR3 is 15 residues. Trimming stripped 5 bases from V and 1 base from J, with 12 bases between. Germline lookup yields CDR1 SNHLY and CDR2 FYNNEI. This CDR3 is CASSSQEAAKNIQYF. In DNA, the CDR3 is TGTGCCAGCAGTTCACAGGAGGCGGCCAAAAACATTCAGTACTTC. The full variable domain, rest sourced from reference TRBV2 and TRBJ2-4, is EPEVTQTPSHQVTQMGQEVILRCVPISNHLYFYWYRQILGQKVEFLVSFYNNEISEKSEIFDDQFSVERPDGSNFTLKIRSTKLEDSAMYFCASSSQEAAKNIQYFGAGTRLSVL.

The chain uses TRBV19 and TRBJ1-2; D might be TRBD1 (6 bases). V lost 4 bases and J 2 bases, leaving 11 bases between the germline ends. The CDR3 spans 14 residues. Per germline, CDR1 LNHDA and CDR2 SQIVND (reference sequence). For the CDR3, the DNA is TGTGCCAGTAGTACCGACGGGACAAACTATGGCTACACCTTC. Translating gives CASSTDGTNYGYTF.